This TCR beta chain was recovered during a study of cytomegalovirus exposure and HLA in healthy donors. The PCR used 60 Vbeta and 13 Jbeta primers. Produced via immunoSEQ multiplex PCR; TCRdb's table is partial and in-frame only. Altogether 100,000 to 150,000 clones are present, about two thirds being singletons, with the ten largest covering around 4%. The CDR3 is made up of 17 amino acids. The ends were cut back, 3 bases at V and 4 bases at J, with 20 bases in the middle. Germline V CDR1 and CDR2: SNHLY, FYNNEI. The receptor comes from a man younger than 40 in good health and CMV-seronegative. Sequenced material: PBMCs. V and J are TRBV2 and TRBJ2-3; maybe TRBD1 (5 bases). CDR3 DNA sequence: TGTGCCAGCAGTGATGGGGCCAAGACCGATACCCCAGATACGCAGTATTTT. Translated, it gives CASSDGAKTDTPDTQYF.